The 5 T cell receptor beta chains reported below all come from one sample, sequenced in a study of blood T cell repertoires in COVID-19. Profiled with immunoSEQ multiplex PCR; TCRdb holds only in-frame clones, not every one. The top ten hold 1.2% of the sample, which has approximately 200,000 clones, 90% seen once. The sequencing input was PBMCs or T cells enriched from blood (not recorded which). These receptors all stem from a man younger than 45 who had recovered from COVID-19.

The chain joins TRBV27 to TRBJ2-2; TRBD2 aligns across 11 bases. This CDR3 has 20 residues. The trim removed 6 bases at V and 5 bases at J, leaving 20 bases unmatched. Germline lookup yields CDR1 MNHEY and CDR2 SMNVEV (reference sequence). The CDR3 is CASSRTSGRSGGVGTGELFF. The CDR3 nucleotides read TGTGCCAGCAGCCGAACTAGCGGGAGATCAGGAGGTGTGGGTACCGGGGAGCTGTTTTTT.

This clone was recorded only once. This chain connects TRBV28 to TRBJ1-2; 9 bases match TRBD1. This CDR3 has 16 amino acids. Unmatched junction bases numbered 11, after V lost 5 bases and J lost 4 bases. The V gene's germline CDR1 is MDHEN and CDR2 SYDVKM. CDR3 bases: TGTGCCAGCAGTACCATTTCGGGACAGGGCGGCTATGGCTACACCTTC. Its translation is CASSTISGQGGYGYTF.

This chain joins TRBV28 and TRBJ2-1; TRBD2 aligns across 11 bases. Unmatched junction bases numbered 10, after V lost 3 bases and J lost 6 bases. The CDR3 is made up of 17 amino acids. Germline CDR1 and CDR2: MDHEN and SYDVKM. CDR3 nucleotides: TGTGCCAGCAGTTTCTGGGACAGCGGGACTAGCGGCAATGAGCAGTTCTTC. It encodes CASSFWDSGTSGNEQFF.

The rearrangement joins TRBV5-1 to TRBJ1-1; D is uncertain. CDR3 length equals 15 residues. Germline V gene lookup returns CDR1 SGHRS and CDR2 YFSETQ. V was shortened by 3 bases and J by 1 base, with 13 bases between the two germline ends. CDR3 coding DNA: TGCGCCAGCAGCTCCCTAACCGGGAGGAACACTGAAGCTTTCTTT. Translating it yields CASSSLTGRNTEAFF.

The rearrangement links TRBV30 to TRBJ2-3; 14 bases fit TRBD2. This CDR3 has 14 amino acids. With 7 bases clipped from V and 9 bases from J, the junction kept 9 bases outside the gene matches. Germline values: CDR1 GTSNPN, CDR2 SVGIG (reference sequence). The CDR3 sequence: CAFIFGTSGRTQYF. The DNA for the CDR3 is TGTGCCTTCATATTCGGGACTAGCGGGAGAACGCAGTATTTT.